This is a list of T cell receptor beta chains from one sample in a study of blood T cell repertoires in COVID-19. TCRdb's table, derived via immunoSEQ multiplex PCR, lists solely in-frame clones and lacks some. The repertoire holds approximately 140,000 clones, with roughly 87% as singletons. The sample comprised peripheral blood. These receptors were taken from a woman in her sixties or seventies with active or convalescent COVID-19. The CDR3 runs from the conserved cysteine through the conserved F or W. Fields, in order: CDR3 DNA, CDR3 protein, D gene, clone size, V gene, J gene. D genes are given only for firm matches. Some rows have no size entry. The others give once, few or many, or a class for an expanded clone.

TGTGCCACCCACAGGGGGCAAGTAGATACGCAGTATTTT,CATHRGQVDTQYF,TRBD1,-,TRBV7-6,TRBJ2-3
TGTGCCAGCGGGAACCGACAGGGGGCAGGAGATACGCAGTATTTT,CASGNRQGAGDTQYF,TRBD1,-,TRBV11-2,TRBJ2-3
TGTGCCAGCAGTTACGGTCAGGGTCGAGAAAAACTGTTTTTT,CASSYGQGREKLFF,-,-,TRBV6-5,TRBJ1-4
TGTGCCAGCAGCTTTTCCCTAGCGGCCAATGAGCAGTTCTTC,CASSFSLAANEQFF,TRBD2,-,TRBV7-8,TRBJ2-1
TGTGCCAGCCGAACTTTCGACAGGCTGAACACTGAAGCTTTCTTT,CASRTFDRLNTEAFF,-,-,TRBV3-1/TRBV3-2,TRBJ1-1
TGTGCCAGCTCACCACAGGGACAGAATGACTATGGCTACACCTTC,CASSPQGQNDYGYTF,TRBD1,once,TRBV18,TRBJ1-2
TGTGCCAGTAGCACGGGACAGGGCTACGAGCAGTACTTC,CASSTGQGYEQYF,TRBD1,-,TRBV19,TRBJ2-7
TGCGCCAGCAGCTTGGGCGGCATTGATAGCAATCAGCCCCAGCATTTT,CASSLGGIDSNQPQHF,-,-,TRBV5-1,TRBJ1-5
TGTGCCAGCAGCTTAGGGCGGCTAGCGGGGAATGAGCAGTACTTC,CASSLGRLAGNEQYF,TRBD2,once,TRBV7-8,TRBJ2-7
TGTGCCAGCAGGCCCCGGACACCAAATTCACCCCTCCACTTT,CASRPRTPNSPLHF,-,-,TRBV7-8,TRBJ1-6
TGTGCCAGCTCACTCCGGGACAGGAGGCTGGCCGGGGAGCTGTTTTTT,CASSLRDRRLAGELFF,TRBD1,-,TRBV18,TRBJ2-2
TGCGCCAGCAGCTTTGCAGACAGGGGCGAGCAGTACTTC,CASSFADRGEQYF,TRBD1,-,TRBV5-1,TRBJ2-7
TGTGCCAGCAGTGGGACTAGCGGGGGATTTACTAGCACAGATACGCAGTATTTT,CASSGTSGGFTSTDTQYF,TRBD2,-,TRBV2,TRBJ2-3
TGTGCCAGCAGCCTCACTAGCGGGGGGTACAATGAGCAGTTCTTC,CASSLTSGGYNEQFF,TRBD2,-,TRBV14,TRBJ2-1
TGTGCCAGTAGTCCCCCAGGGACAGCAGATCAGCCCCAGCATTTT,CASSPPGTADQPQHF,TRBD1,once,TRBV19,TRBJ1-5
TGTGCCAGCAGCCTAGGACTAGCGGGGGGGTGGATTAATGAGCAGTTCTTC,CASSLGLAGGWINEQFF,TRBD2,-,TRBV5-4,TRBJ2-1
TGTGCCAGCAGCCCGTGGACAGGGCGAGGCACAGATACGCAGTATTTT,CASSPWTGRGTDTQYF,TRBD1,-,TRBV7-6,TRBJ2-3
TGTGCCAGCAGCTTATTCACCGGGACAGCAACTAATGAAAAACTGTTTTTT,CASSLFTGTATNEKLFF,TRBD1,-,TRBV7-9,TRBJ1-4
TGTGCCTGGGGTTTGGGGGGAGCAGTATCACCCCTCCACTTT,CAWGLGGAVSPLHF,-,-,TRBV30,TRBJ1-6
TGTGCCAGCTCACCAACCGGGAACTACGAGCAGTACTTC,CASSPTGNYEQYF,-,-,TRBV18,TRBJ2-7
TGTGCCAGCAGTGAAGCGCGCTATGGCTACACCTTC,CASSEARYGYTF,-,-,TRBV2,TRBJ1-2
TGTGCCAGTTGGGACTCTACCGGCTCTGGAAACACCATATATTTT,CASWDSTGSGNTIYF,-,-,TRBV19,TRBJ1-3
TGTGCCAGCAGTGATACGCAGGGGGCTTGGTATAATTCACCCCTCCACTTT,CASSDTQGAWYNSPLHF,TRBD1,-,TRBV25-1,TRBJ1-6
TGTGCCAGCCATTCTGGACAGAACACCGGGGAGCTGTTTTTT,CASHSGQNTGELFF,-,-,TRBV6-5,TRBJ2-2
TGTGCCTGGAGACGTTTACCGGACACTGAAGCTTTCTTT,CAWRRLPDTEAFF,-,-,TRBV30,TRBJ1-1
TGTGCCAGCAGTGAACGGGGGGGGAACACCGGGGAGCTGTTTTTT,CASSERGGNTGELFF,TRBD2,once,TRBV6-4,TRBJ2-2
TGTGCCAGCAGTTACGGAGGGGAGAGTGGCTACACCTTC,CASSYGGESGYTF,-,-,TRBV6-5,TRBJ1-2
TGTGCCAGCAGCACCTCGGGGGCTGAAGCTTTCTTT,CASSTSGAEAFF,-,-,TRBV13,TRBJ1-1
TGTGCCATCAGGGCCGGGACAGGGGGTAGGACCGGGGAGCTGTTTTTT,CAIRAGTGGRTGELFF,TRBD1,few,TRBV10-3,TRBJ2-2
TGTGCCAGCAGCTTGAGCCCAAACACTGAAGCTTTCTTT,CASSLSPNTEAFF,-,-,TRBV5-5,TRBJ1-1
TGTGCCAGCAGTTTGGGGGGTGCGGATGGCTACACCTTC,CASSLGGADGYTF,-,-,TRBV12-3/TRBV12-4,TRBJ1-2
TGTGCCAGCAGTGAATCGAGCTCTGGAAACACCATATATTTT,CASSESSSGNTIYF,-,-,TRBV25-1,TRBJ1-3
TGTGCCAGCAGCCAGGAGCAGGGGAACTATGGCTACACCTTC,CASSQEQGNYGYTF,-,-,TRBV4-2,TRBJ1-2
TGTGCCAGCAGCCACACCGGGACAGGGGTGACCCAGTACTTC,CASSHTGTGVTQYF,TRBD1,-,TRBV3-1/TRBV3-2,TRBJ2-5
TGCGCCAGCAGCCAAGAGGGGGGTGGAGGCAATCAGCCCCAGCATTTT,CASSQEGGGGNQPQHF,-,-,TRBV4-1,TRBJ1-5
TGTGCCACCAGCAGAGATCGTACAGGGCTAGGGGAGCTGTTTTTT,CATSRDRTGLGELFF,-,-,TRBV15,TRBJ2-2
TGTGCCAGTAGCAGACAGGTCTCAGGCGGCTACACCTTC,CASSRQVSGGYTF,-,-,TRBV19,TRBJ1-2
TGTGCCTGGACTCAGGATTATTCTGAAGCTTTCTTT,CAWTQDYSEAFF,-,-,TRBV30,TRBJ1-1
TGTGCCAGCAGCCAAATCGCAGGGGTCACTGAAGCTTTCTTT,CASSQIAGVTEAFF,-,-,TRBV14,TRBJ1-1
TGTGCCAGCCTCAGGGTTGGGTCCTACGAGCAGTACTTC,CASLRVGSYEQYF,-,-,TRBV5-8,TRBJ2-7
TGTGCCAGCAGCGTAACAACGGCGGGGGACTATGGCTACACCTTC,CASSVTTAGDYGYTF,-,few,TRBV9,TRBJ1-2
TGTGCCAGCAGCCAAAGGGACAGGGATATTGGGGAGACCCAGTACTTC,CASSQRDRDIGETQYF,TRBD1,-,TRBV3-1/TRBV3-2,TRBJ2-5
TGCGCCAGCAGCCAACCTAGAGCAAGCTCCTACGAGCAGTACTTC,CASSQPRASSYEQYF,-,few,TRBV4-1,TRBJ2-7